One sample yielded the 26 T cell receptor beta chains listed below, sequenced in a study of blood T cell repertoires in COVID-19 (dated by TCRdb to about 2020). The method was the immunoSEQ multiplex PCR assay. TCRdb obtained this table from immuneACCESS and retained in-frame rearrangements with V and J assigned. These tables miss some clones; where compared with another copy, unresolved V genes account for less than half of the shortfall, and the remainder is unexplained. The sample contains over 200,000 clones, approximately 89% of them found a single time. Approximately 2.3% of the sample is held by the ten biggest clonotypes. Sequenced input: peripheral blood. All receptors come from a woman between 45 and 65 years old with acute or convalescent COVID-19.

The V gene is TRBV24-1, the J gene TRBJ2-1; TRBD2 is a possible D gene (6 bases). CDR3 length: 16 residues. V was cut by 0 bases and J by 6 bases, with 14 bases left in between. Per the germline V gene, CDR1 is KGHDR and CDR2 is SFDVKD. CDR3 DNA sequence: TGTGCCACCAGTGATTTGCGTTCCGCGGGGAGCAATGAGCAGTTCTTC. Translated, it gives CATSDLRSAGSNEQFF.

The gene calls are TRBV5-1 and TRBJ2-1, with TRBD2 as a possible D gene (6 bases). The CDR3 spans 12 residues. The germline V and J ends were trimmed by 0 bases and 9 bases, with 7 bases remaining between them. Germline V gene sequence: CDR1 SGHRS, CDR2 YFSETQ. The CDR3 nucleotides are TGCGCCAGCAGCTTGGAACTAGCTGAGCAGTTCTTC. Its translation is CASSLELAEQFF.

About this clone itself: Other DNA sequences in this specimen translate into the identical CDR3. This sequence joins TRBV3-1 (or the pseudogene TRBV3-2) and TRBJ2-3; 7 positions match TRBD2. CDR3 length equals 12 residues. V gave up 4 bases and J gave up 6 bases; unmatched junction bases: 1. Germline V gene data show CDR1 as LGHDT and CDR2 as YNNKEL (reference sequence). The CDR3 DNA follows: TGTGCCAGCAGCCTTAGCGGGGATACGCAGTATTTT. The encoded protein is CASSLSGDTQYF.

This chain links TRBV7-2 with TRBJ1-4; the match to TRBD1 covers 8 bases. Germline lookup yields CDR1 SGHTA and CDR2 FQGNSA. The CDR3 length is 14 residues. Unmatched junction bases numbered 6, after V lost 5 bases and J lost 7 bases. CDR3 nucleotide sequence: TGTGCCAGCAGCAGACAGGGGATGGCTGAAAAACTGTTTTTT. Its protein is CASSRQGMAEKLFF.

The chain carries TRBV2 and TRBJ1-2, with D perhaps matching TRBD1 (6 bases). Germline assignment: CDR1 SNHLY and CDR2 FYNNEI. The V end was cut by 8 bases, the J end by 8 bases, with 15 bases between. This CDR3 spans 12 amino acids. Here the CDR3 DNA reads TGTGCCAGCCCACCCGACAGGAACGGCTACACCTTC. It specifies CASPPDRNGYTF.

The chain employs TRBV7-3 and TRBJ2-4; possible D gene TRBD1, 6 bases. From germline, CDR1 is SGHTA and CDR2 FQGTGA. The CDR3 consists of 17 residues. With 4 bases removed from V and 0 bases from J, the gap between germline ends came to 16 bases. CDR3 region: CASSYHRVAPAKNIQYF. In DNA, the CDR3 is TGTGCCAGCAGCTATCACAGGGTCGCCCCAGCCAAAAACATTCAGTACTTC.

The J gene is TRBJ2-7, the V gene TRBV6-5; possible D gene TRBD1, 6 bases. Germline assignment: CDR1 MNHEY and CDR2 SVGAGI. The germline V and J ends were trimmed by 6 bases and 2 bases, with 11 bases remaining between them. The CDR3 is made up of 13 amino acids. The chain's CDR3 is CASRGHLAYEQYF. In nucleotides, the CDR3 is TGTGCCAGCAGGGGACACCTCGCCTACGAGCAGTACTTC.

CDR3 in amino acids: CASSSILAGSYEQYF. As DNA, the CDR3 is TGTGCCAGCAGCTCCATACTAGCGGGATCCTACGAGCAGTACTTC. V and J are TRBV7-2 and TRBJ2-7; 10 nucleotides align to TRBD2. The germline V gene has CDR1 SGHTA and CDR2 FQGNSA. This CDR3 is built from 15 residues. Trimming removed 4 bases from V and 1 base from J; junction bases left unmatched: 4.

This chain links TRBV29-1 with TRBJ2-3; 10 bases match TRBD1. The V gene's germline CDR1 is SQVTM and CDR2 ANQGSEA. The CDR3 sequence is 14 residues long. V shed 7 bases and J 8 bases; nucleotides not matched to a gene: 12. The CDR3 protein is CSAQGTGVGGTQYF. The CDR3 region has the DNA TGCAGCGCCCAAGGGACAGGGGTTGGAGGTACGCAGTATTTT.

This chain links TRBV4-1 with TRBJ1-5; maybe TRBD1 (5 bases). Germline CDR1 MGHRA, CDR2 YSYEKL. V lost 3 bases and J lost 1, with 13 bases in between. The CDR3 sequence is 16 residues long. CDR3 nucleotide sequence: TGCGCCAGCAGCCAGTCCCCCAGGGTAAGCAATCAGCCCCAGCATTTT. Protein: CASSQSPRVSNQPQHF.

V gene TRBV19 combines with J gene TRBJ1-1; D is undetermined. Germline CDR1 LNHDA, CDR2 SQIVND (reference sequence). The CDR3 has 13 residues. Trimming pared 7 bases from V and 3 bases from J, leaving 12 bases between. The CDR3 is CASTRSGYTEAFF. CDR3 sequence (DNA): TGTGCCAGTACCCGTTCCGGGTACACTGAAGCTTTCTTT. Together with reference TRBV19 and TRBJ1-1, the CDR3 gives the full variable domain: DGGITQSPKYLFRKEGQNVTLSCEQNLNHDAMYWYRQDPGQGLRLIYYSQIVNDFQKGDIAEGYSVSREKKESFPLTVTSAQKNPTAFYLCASTRSGYTEAFFGQGTRLTVV.

The chain couples TRBV27 to TRBJ2-7; 8 bases fit TRBD2. CDR1 and CDR2 (germline): MNHEY, SMNVEV (reference sequence). This CDR3 comprises 14 residues. V dropped 6 bases and J dropped 0; count of bases not matched to a gene: 4. CDR3: CASRNSGASYEQYF. Here the CDR3 DNA reads TGTGCCAGCAGGAATAGCGGGGCCTCCTACGAGCAGTACTTC.

This chain connects TRBV19 to TRBJ1-1, with unresolved D. The CDR3 totals 14 residues. Germline lookup yields CDR1 LNHDA and CDR2 SQIVND (reference sequence). V lost 8 bases and J 6 bases, leaving 19 bases between the germline ends. CDR3 coding DNA: TGTGCCAGTCGCGGAATCTTCGGTTCTTCTGAAGCTTTCTTT. Its protein product is CASRGIFGSSEAFF.

This chain links TRBV29-1 with TRBJ2-2; weak D call: TRBD1 (5 bases). V was cut by 4 bases and J by 5 bases, with 11 bases left in between. CDR3 size: 13 residues. Germline CDR1 SQVTM, CDR2 ANQGSEA. CDR3 in amino acids: CSVVRGGTGELFF. The CDR3 coding sequence is TGCAGCGTTGTAAGGGGTGGGACCGGGGAGCTGTTTTTT.

The chain couples TRBV6-2 or TRBV6-3 to TRBJ2-3, with TRBD2 matching 11 bases. The CDR3 extends over 16 amino acids. The germline V gene encodes CDR1 MNHEY and CDR2 SVGEGT. V trimming: 2 bases; J trimming: 1 base; junction bases outside the gene matches: 2. The chain's CDR3 is CASSYQGLAGTDTQYF. CDR3 DNA: TGTGCCAGCAGTTACCAGGGACTAGCGGGCACAGATACGCAGTATTTT.

The chain joins TRBV4-1 to TRBJ1-6; TRBD1 matches 8 bases. V dropped 3 bases and J dropped 10; count of bases not matched to a gene: 2. CDR1 is MGHRA, CDR2 YSYEKL, per germline. The CDR3 has 13 amino acids. CDR3 loop: CASSHSGGSPLHF. For the CDR3, the DNA is TGCGCCAGCAGCCACTCAGGGGGCTCACCCCTCCACTTT.

The gene calls are TRBV6-2 or TRBV6-3 and TRBJ1-6; weak D call: TRBD1 (6 bases). The CDR3 length is 14 residues. V was cut by 4 bases and J by 5 bases, with 9 bases left in between. Germline values: CDR1 MNHEY, CDR2 SVGEGT. This chain's CDR3 is CASSWDTDNSPLHF. DNA of the CDR3: TGTGCCAGCAGTTGGGACACCGATAATTCACCCCTCCACTTT.

This clone was seen only once. The gene calls are TRBV18 and TRBJ1-4, with D unclear. The germline V and J ends were trimmed by 6 bases and 12 bases, with 11 bases remaining between them. Germline assignment: CDR1 KGHSH and CDR2 LQKENI. The CDR3 contains 11 residues. In DNA, the CDR3 is TGTGCCAGCTCTCCTACCCGGGAACTGTTTTTT. This encodes CASSPTRELFF.

V usage is TRBV5-1 and J usage is TRBJ2-3; 10 bases are a match to TRBD2. This CDR3 is built from 15 residues. V was pared by 5 bases and J by 2 bases, with 5 bases of the junction left unmatched. The V gene's germline CDR1 is SGHRS and CDR2 YFSETQ. The CDR3 reads CASREREGITDTQYF. CDR3 DNA: TGCGCCAGCAGGGAGCGGGAGGGTATCACAGATACGCAGTATTTT. Variable domain in full (rest from reference TRBV5-1 and TRBJ2-3): KAGVTQTPRYLIKTRGQQVTLSCSPISGHRSVSWYQQTPGQGLQFLFEYFSETQRNKGNFPGRFSGRQFSNSRSEMNVSTLELGDSALYLCASREREGITDTQYFGPGTRLTVL.

V usage is TRBV2 and J usage is TRBJ1-1, with D unclear. Germline loops: CDR1 SNHLY, CDR2 FYNNEI. V dropped 4 bases and J dropped 0 bases, with 6 bases sitting between them. The CDR3 sequence is 13 residues long. In DNA form, the CDR3 reads TGTGCCAGCAGTGGCCTACTGAACACTGAAGCTTTCTTT. Translated: CASSGLLNTEAFF.

The rearrangement uses TRBV9 and TRBJ1-2, with 9 bases aligning to TRBD1. J gave up 4 bases and V 6 bases, and 4 bases lay outside the gene matches. The germline V gene encodes CDR1 SGDLS and CDR2 YYNGEE. This CDR3 has 13 residues. CDR3 bases: TGTGCCAGCACTCTGGGACAGGGCTATGGCTACACCTTC. This translates into CASTLGQGYGYTF.

The V call is TRBV20-1, the J call TRBJ2-2; 7 bases map to TRBD2. With V trimmed by 6 bases and J by 3 bases, 13 bases remained unmatched. The length of the CDR3 is 16 residues. Germline V gives CDR1 DFQATT, CDR2 SNEGSKA (reference sequence). The CDR3 nucleotides read TGCAGTGCGAGTCTCACCCTGGGAGGGTACACCGGGGAGCTGTTTTTT. It yields the protein CSASLTLGGYTGELFF.

This clone came up once. The chain couples TRBV28 to TRBJ2-7; maybe TRBD1 (5 bases). CDR3 length equals 12 residues. V lost 6 bases to trimming and J lost 4 bases, with 10 bases between them. CDR1 and CDR2 (germline): MDHEN, SYDVKM. CDR3 nucleotide sequence: TGTGCCAGCAGCCAAGGGGATTACGAGCAGTACTTC. Translated, it gives CASSQGDYEQYF. The full variable domain, in which reference TRBV28 and TRBJ2-7 provide the parts outside the CDR3, is DVKVTQSSRYLVKRTGEKVFLECVQDMDHENMFWYRQDPGLGLRLIYFSYDVKMKEKGDIPEGYSVSREKKERFSLILESASTNQTSMYLCASSQGDYEQYFGPGTRLTVT.

The chain recombines TRBV11-2 with TRBJ2-1, with D perhaps matching TRBD2 (5 bases). Germline CDR1 reads SGHAT; CDR2 reads FQNNGV. Trimming removed 5 bases at V and 10 bases at J, with 18 bases between. The CDR3 is 14 amino acids. The CDR3 nucleotides are TGTGCCAGCAGCGCAAGACGATACTCGGGGGAGCAGTTCTTC. Translating gives CASSARRYSGEQFF.

J is TRBJ2-1 and V is TRBV5-4, with 7 bases fitting TRBD2. The junction had 7 bases not matched to a gene; V was cut back by 0 bases and J by 4 bases. The CDR3 runs to 16 residues. Germline loops: CDR1 SGHNT, CDR2 YYREEE (reference sequence). The CDR3 nucleotides are TGTGCCAGCAGCTTGGAGGCGGGAGTGGAATACAATGAGCAGTTCTTC. This sequence encodes CASSLEAGVEYNEQFF.

The chain combines TRBV28 with TRBJ2-7; 8 positions agree with TRBD1. In germline, CDR1 is MDHEN, CDR2 SYDVKM. The CDR3 extends over 14 amino acids. V lost 6 bases, J lost 4 bases, and 8 bases stayed unmatched. The CDR3 loop reads CASRRPQGEYEQYF. The CDR3 region has the DNA TGTGCCAGCAGACGACCACAGGGGGAGTACGAGCAGTACTTC.